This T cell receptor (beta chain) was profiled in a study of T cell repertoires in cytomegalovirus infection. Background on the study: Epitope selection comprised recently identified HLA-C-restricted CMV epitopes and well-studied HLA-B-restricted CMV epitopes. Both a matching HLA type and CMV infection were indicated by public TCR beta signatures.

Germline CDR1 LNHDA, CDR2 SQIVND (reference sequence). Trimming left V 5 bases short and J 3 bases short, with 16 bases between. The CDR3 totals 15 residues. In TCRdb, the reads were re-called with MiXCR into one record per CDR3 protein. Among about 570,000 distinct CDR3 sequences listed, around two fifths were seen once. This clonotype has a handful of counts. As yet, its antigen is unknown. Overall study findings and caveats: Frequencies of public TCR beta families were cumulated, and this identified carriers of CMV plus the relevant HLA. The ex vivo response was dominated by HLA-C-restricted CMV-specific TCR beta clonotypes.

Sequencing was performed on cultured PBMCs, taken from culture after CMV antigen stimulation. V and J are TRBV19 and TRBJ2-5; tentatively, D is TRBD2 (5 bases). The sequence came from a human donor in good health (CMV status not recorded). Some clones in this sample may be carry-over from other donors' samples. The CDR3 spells CASSPRAAPEETQYF. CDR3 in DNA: TGTGCCAGTAGTCCGAGGGCCGCGCCCGAAGAGACCCAGTACTTC.